The 10 T cell receptor beta chains presented below share a single source sample, sequenced in a study of identical twins. TCRdb reprocessed the 5' RACE reads with MiXCR, giving one entry per CDR3 protein. Here the sample spans some 440,000 distinct CDR3 sequences, roughly a quarter being singletons. These same data were also listed under a study on T cells expressing NK-cell markers.

Sequencing was performed on CD4+ T cells sorted from blood. Source of these receptors: a woman aged 18-29 years in good health.

The chain recombines TRBV18 with TRBJ2-7, with D tentatively TRBD1 or TRBD2 (5 bases each). The V gene's germline CDR1 is KGHSH and CDR2 LQKENI. V shed 0 bases and J shed 5 bases, with 8 bases lying between them. The CDR3 is 13 amino acids. The CDR3 region has the DNA TGTGCCAGCTCACCACCGGGACCCGACGAGCAGTACTTC. Encoded protein: CASSPPGPDEQYF.

The J gene is TRBJ2-5, the V gene TRBV30; maybe TRBD1 (6 bases). V was clipped by 3 bases and J by 7 bases, with 18 bases between them. Germline CDR1 is GTSNPN and CDR2 is SVGIG (reference sequence). The CDR3 has 14 residues. This CDR3 reads CAWSYGSLGGTQYF. The CDR3 coding sequence is TGTGCCTGGAGCTACGGCAGCCTAGGGGGGACCCAGTACTTC.

The chain has TRBV20-1 and TRBJ1-5, with D perhaps matching TRBD1 (6 bases). The V and J ends lost 1 base and 2 bases respectively, with 15 bases between them. The CDR3 loop spans 16 amino acids. Germline CDR1 DFQATT, CDR2 SNEGSKA (reference sequence). The CDR3 loop is CSARAFLQGRNQPQHF. CDR3 bases: TGCAGTGCTAGAGCGTTCCTACAGGGACGCAATCAGCCCCAGCATTTT.

This clonotype occurred a few times. This CDR3 reads CASSYAGSNYGYTF. The CDR3 DNA reads TGTGCCAGCAGTTACGCCGGGAGTAACTATGGCTACACCTTC. This chain links TRBV6-5 with TRBJ1-2; D is ambiguous. CDR1 is MNHEY, CDR2 SVGAGI, per germline. The CDR3 consists of 14 residues. Deletions cut 2 bases from V and 1 base from J, with 8 bases between.

This clonotype was observed a few times. CDR3 protein: CASRERRSGGKYEQYF. Written as DNA, the CDR3 is TGTGCCAGCAGAGAAAGAAGGAGCGGGGGGAAATACGAGCAGTACTTC. This rearrangement joins TRBV6-1 to TRBJ2-7; 9 positions match TRBD2. The CDR3 has 16 residues. Per germline, CDR1 MNHNS and CDR2 SASEGT. The V gene end was trimmed by 6 bases and the J gene end by 4 bases; junction bases not matched to a gene: 13.

This clonotype was counted a few times. The chain combines TRBV12-3 or TRBV12-4 with TRBJ2-5; TRBD1 agrees at 7 bases. The length of the CDR3 is 13 residues. Trimming at V came to 9 bases and at J to 3 bases, leaving 7 bases not matched to a gene. CDR3 nucleotide sequence: TGTGCCAGTTTGAGGGGGCGGGAAGAGACCCAGTACTTC. Amino acids: CASLRGREETQYF.

This clonotype came up a few times. The CDR3 region is CASSLLFLAYEQYF. The CDR3 region has the DNA TGCGCCAGCAGCTTGCTTTTCCTTGCCTACGAGCAGTACTTC. The chain has TRBV5-1 and TRBJ2-7; no definite D call. Trimming removed 1 base from V and 2 bases from J, with 10 bases in between. The CDR3 spans 14 residues. Germline loops: CDR1 SGHRS, CDR2 YFSETQ. Together with reference TRBV5-1 and TRBJ2-7, the CDR3 gives the full variable domain: KAGVTQTPRYLIKTRGQQVTLSCSPISGHRSVSWYQQTPGQGLQFLFEYFSETQRNKGNFPGRFSGRQFSNSRSEMNVSTLELGDSALYLCASSLLFLAYEQYFGPGTRLTVT.

This clonotype showed up just a few times. J is TRBJ2-5 and V is TRBV20-1; 9 bases are a match to TRBD1. Germline V gene lookup returns CDR1 DFQATT and CDR2 SNEGSKA (reference sequence). V gave up 4 bases and J gave up 4 bases; unmatched junction bases: 4. The CDR3 is 13 residues long. CDR3 DNA sequence: TGCAGTGCTAAAACAGGGGGCTCAGAGACCCAGTACTTC. Protein: CSAKTGGSETQYF.

The chain recombines TRBV3-1 with TRBJ2-3; TRBD2 agrees at 10 bases. This CDR3 is built from 16 residues. Germline trimming cut 2 bases from V and 2 bases from J; bases unmatched to any gene: 4. Germline V gene sequence: CDR1 LGHDT, CDR2 YNNKEL (reference sequence). The CDR3 DNA reads TGTGCCAGCAGCCAACTAGCGGGGGCCCTCACAGATACGCAGTATTTT. Its protein product is CASSQLAGALTDTQYF.

This clonotype was detected only a few times. The genes are TRBV5-1 and TRBJ1-1, with D maybe TRBD1 (5 bases). Germline CDR1 is SGHRS and CDR2 is YFSETQ. V lost 6 bases and J 2 bases, leaving 17 bases between the germline ends. CDR3 length: 15 residues. CDR3 residues: CASNPQSGINTEAFF. The CDR3 region has the DNA TGCGCCAGCAACCCCCAGTCAGGGATAAACACTGAAGCTTTCTTT. The full variable domain, in which reference TRBV5-1 and TRBJ1-1 provide the parts outside the CDR3, is KAGVTQTPRYLIKTRGQQVTLSCSPISGHRSVSWYQQTPGQGLQFLFEYFSETQRNKGNFPGRFSGRQFSNSRSEMNVSTLELGDSALYLCASNPQSGINTEAFFGQGTRLTVV.